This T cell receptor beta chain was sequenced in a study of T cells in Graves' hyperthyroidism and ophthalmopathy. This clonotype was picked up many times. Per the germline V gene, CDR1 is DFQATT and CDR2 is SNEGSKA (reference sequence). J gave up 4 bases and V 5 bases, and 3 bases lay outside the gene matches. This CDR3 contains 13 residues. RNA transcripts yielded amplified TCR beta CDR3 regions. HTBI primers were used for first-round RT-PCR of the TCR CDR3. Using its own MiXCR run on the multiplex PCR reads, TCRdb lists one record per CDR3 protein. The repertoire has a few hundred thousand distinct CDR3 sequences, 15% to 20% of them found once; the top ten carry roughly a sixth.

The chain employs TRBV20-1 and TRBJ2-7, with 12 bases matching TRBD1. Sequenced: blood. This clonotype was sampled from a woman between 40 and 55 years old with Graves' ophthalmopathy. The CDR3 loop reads CSARDRGQYEQYF. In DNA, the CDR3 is TGCAGTGCTCGGGACAGGGGGCAATACGAGCAGTACTTC.